Detailed here is one T cell receptor (beta chain). Its antigen is still unknown. The data are from a study of T cell responses to AZD1222 COVID-19 vaccine. There are 15 residues in the CDR3. The germline V and J ends were trimmed by 0 bases and 2 bases, with 12 bases remaining between them. Germline V gives CDR1 SGDLS, CDR2 YYNGEE. Generated by immunoSEQ multiplex PCR, the TCRdb table keeps only in-frame clones and is missing some. The profile covers 95,000 to 150,000 clones, with around 87% appearing a single time and roughly 1.2% taken by the ten largest. Study results and limitations: Baseline serology detected seropositivity in only 5 or 6 AZD1222 recipients.

This TCR was sampled from an adult in good health. The chain is built from TRBV9 and TRBJ2-7; either TRBD1 or TRBD2 may fit D (6 bases each). Sequencing used peripheral blood, obtained on day 0 of AZD1222 vaccination. The CDR3 spells CASSVGGASTYEQYF. CDR3 in DNA: TGTGCCAGCAGCGTAGGGGGGGCCTCGACCTACGAGCAGTACTTC.